One T cell receptor beta chain is described in this entry. The sample comes from a study of T cells of healthy individuals. TCRdb re-derived calls from the 5' RACE reads in MiXCR, one entry per CDR3 protein. The profile covers around 100,000 distinct CDR3 sequences, with roughly 18% appearing a single time and 6.2% taken by the ten largest. V lost 4 bases, J lost 0 bases, and 7 bases stayed unmatched. Per the germline V gene, CDR1 is SGHRS and CDR2 is YFSETQ. The CDR3 has 15 amino acids. This receptor was taken from a human donor in good health. The V and J genes are TRBV5-1 and TRBJ2-7; 7 bases map to TRBD1. The CDR3 sequence: CASSIGQADSYEQYF. Here the CDR3 DNA reads TGCGCCAGCAGCATAGGACAGGCCGACTCCTACGAGCAGTACTTC.